These 3 T cell receptor beta chains share one sample of origin, sequenced in a study of blood T cell repertoires in COVID-19. The data were produced by immunoSEQ multiplex PCR, yet TCRdb's version contains in-frame clones alone and is incomplete. The sample yields some 120,000 clones, about 80% seen once. The sequencing input was peripheral blood. The receptors derive from a woman between 50 and 59 years old with acute or convalescent COVID-19.

This sequence joins TRBV29-1 and TRBJ1-2, with a weak D call TRBD1 (5 bases). The CDR3 loop spans 14 amino acids. The V and J ends lost 1 base and 7 bases respectively, with 16 bases between them. CDR1 SQVTM and CDR2 ANQGSEA come from the germline V gene. In nucleotides, the CDR3 is TGCAGCGTTGAAGGGCAACAGGCCGTCAGTGGCTACACCTTC. This codes for CSVEGQQAVSGYTF.

The CDR3 DNA follows: TGTGCCAGCAGTGCCGGGACAGAGGTCTACACCTTC. Its protein product is CASSAGTEVYTF. J is TRBJ1-2 and V is TRBV2, with TRBD1 matching over 7 bases. The CDR3 has 12 amino acids. V trimming: 4 bases; J trimming: 10 bases; junction bases outside the gene matches: 6. Germline V gene sequence: CDR1 SNHLY, CDR2 FYNNEI. Together with reference TRBV2 and TRBJ1-2, the CDR3 gives the full variable domain: EPEVTQTPSHQVTQMGQEVILRCVPISNHLYFYWYRQILGQKVEFLVSFYNNEISEKSEIFDDQFSVERPDGSNFTLKIRSTKLEDSAMYFCASSAGTEVYTFGSGTRLTVV.

This rearrangement joins TRBV28 to TRBJ2-7; weak D call: TRBD1 (6 bases). The germline V and J ends were trimmed by 3 bases and 5 bases, with 11 bases remaining between them. This CDR3 region has 13 residues. Germline CDR1 is MDHEN and CDR2 is SYDVKM. As DNA, the CDR3 is TGTGCCAGCAGTTTCGGTGGGGGCGACGAGCAGTACTTC. This gives the protein CASSFGGGDEQYF.